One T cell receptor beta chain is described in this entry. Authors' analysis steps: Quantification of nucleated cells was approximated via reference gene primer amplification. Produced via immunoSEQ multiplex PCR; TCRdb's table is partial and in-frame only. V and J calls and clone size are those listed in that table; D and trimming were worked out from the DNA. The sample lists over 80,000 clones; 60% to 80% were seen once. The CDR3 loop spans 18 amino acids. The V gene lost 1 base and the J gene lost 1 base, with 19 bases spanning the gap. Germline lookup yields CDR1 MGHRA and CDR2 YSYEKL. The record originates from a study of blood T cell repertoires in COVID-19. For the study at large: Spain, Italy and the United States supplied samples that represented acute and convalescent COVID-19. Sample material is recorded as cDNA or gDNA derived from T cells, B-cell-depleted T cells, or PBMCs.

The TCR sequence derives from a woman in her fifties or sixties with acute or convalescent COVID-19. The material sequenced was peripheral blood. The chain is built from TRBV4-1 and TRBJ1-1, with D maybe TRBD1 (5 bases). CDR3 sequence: CASSQGYSGGLGNTEAFF. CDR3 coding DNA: TGCGCCAGCAGCCAAGGGTATTCGGGGGGACTGGGGAACACTGAAGCTTTCTTT.